Shown below are 32 T cell receptor beta chains from a single sample sequenced in a study of cytomegalovirus exposure and HLA in healthy donors. The PCR employed 60 Vbeta primers together with 13 Jbeta primers. Sequencing was performed with immunoSEQ multiplex PCR; in TCRdb, only in-frame clones are kept and a portion is missing. The sample has about 140,000 clones; approximately 80% are singletons. Sequenced sample: PBMCs. All receptors come from a young woman in good health and CMV-seropositive.

The genes are TRBV14 and TRBJ2-2, with 7 bases aligning to TRBD1. The CDR3 sequence is 15 residues long. The V gene end was trimmed by 4 bases and the J gene end by 5 bases; junction bases not matched to a gene: 7. Per the germline V gene, CDR1 is SGHDN and CDR2 is FVKESK. The DNA of the CDR3 is TGTGCCAGCAGCCCCGGGACAGCTCTAACCGGGGAGCTGTTTTTT. Amino acids: CASSPGTALTGELFF.

V is TRBV18 and J is TRBJ1-1; D is ambiguous. The germline gives CDR1 KGHSH, CDR2 LQKENI. The CDR3 has 15 amino acids. Between the trimmed V and J ends, which lost 3 bases and 0 bases, there was a span of 11 bases. The CDR3 DNA reads TGTGCCAGCTCACCCGACCAACAGATGAACACTGAAGCTTTCTTT. This encodes CASSPDQQMNTEAFF.

The V call is TRBV11-2, the J call TRBJ1-4; TRBD1 matches 7 bases. The CDR3 extends over 15 amino acids. V dropped 0 bases and J dropped 2; count of bases not matched to a gene: 0. Germline assignment: CDR1 SGHAT and CDR2 FQNNGV. In DNA form, the CDR3 reads TGTGCCAGCAGCTTAGACAGGGGGACTAATGAAAAACTGTTTTTT. Its translation: CASSLDRGTNEKLFF.

The rearrangement links TRBV7-9 to TRBJ2-7, with D perhaps matching TRBD2 (6 bases). Germline-derived CDR1 and CDR2 are SEHNR and FQNEAQ (reference sequence). The V end lost 5 bases, the J end lost 4 bases, and 18 bases lay between the germline ends. This CDR3 comprises 15 residues. The CDR3, as DNA: TGTGCCAGCAGCCCGAGTCCTAGCGTTCGATACGAGCAGTACTTC. Its protein is CASSPSPSVRYEQYF.

V is TRBV19 and J is TRBJ1-5; the D is unclear. The CDR3 consists of 12 residues. Germline-derived CDR1 and CDR2 are LNHDA and SQIVND (reference sequence). Trimming cost V 1 base and J 7 bases, with 5 bases left between them. Here the CDR3 DNA reads TGTGCCAGTAGTATAGCTTCCCAGCCCCAGCATTTT. It encodes CASSIASQPQHF.

V usage is TRBV25-1 and J usage is TRBJ2-5, with 9 bases fitting TRBD1. Judging by the DNA end, TRBJ2-7 fits better; the J call may be wrong. The germline gives CDR1 MGHDK, CDR2 SYGVNS. The CDR3 runs 15 residues. The CDR3 sequence is CASSESGTGRYEQYF. The CDR3 nucleotides are TGTGCCAGCAGTGAATCCGGGACAGGGCGGTACGAGCAGTACTTC.

This rearrangement joins TRBV7-9 to TRBJ1-2, with TRBD1 matching 10 bases. The CDR3 is 18 residues long. From germline, CDR1 is SEHNR and CDR2 FQNEAQ (reference sequence). The junction had 12 bases not matched to a gene; V was cut back by 5 bases and J by 0 bases. The CDR3 is CASSHSGTGDLANYGYTF. The CDR3 coding sequence is TGTGCCAGCAGCCATTCCGGGACAGGGGATTTGGCTAACTATGGCTACACCTTC.

The CDR3 here is CASSQRDRANYGYTF. The CDR3 bases are TGTGCCAGCAGCCAACGGGACAGGGCTAACTATGGCTACACCTTC. This chain links TRBV7-8 with TRBJ1-2; 9 positions agree with TRBD1. The CDR3 is 15 residues long. Germline V gene lookup returns CDR1 SGHVS and CDR2 FQNEAQ. V lost 5 bases to trimming and J lost 0 bases; unmatched junction nucleotides: 4.

The chain joins TRBV27 to TRBJ2-7; TRBD1 might be the D (5 bases). The CDR3 covers 15 residues. CDR1 and CDR2 (germline): MNHEY, SMNVEV (reference sequence). Trimming stripped 0 bases from V and 3 bases from J, with 12 bases between. The CDR3 sequence: CASSLSGPEGYEQYF. CDR3 DNA sequence: TGTGCCAGCAGTTTATCGGGGCCTGAAGGCTACGAGCAGTACTTC.

The chain is built from TRBV10-2 and TRBJ1-1; 7 bases agree with TRBD1. Trimming removed 0 bases from V and 0 bases from J; junction bases left unmatched: 1. The CDR3 spans 15 residues. Germline V gives CDR1 WSHSY, CDR2 SAAADI. The CDR3 DNA sequence: TGCGCCAGCAGTGAGTCGAGGGGGCTGAACACTGAAGCTTTCTTT. It translates to CASSESRGLNTEAFF.

V is TRBV5-4 and J is TRBJ2-7; maybe TRBD2 (6 bases). CDR1 is SGHNT, CDR2 YYREEE, per germline (reference sequence). V was shortened by 4 bases and J by 2 bases, with 10 bases between the two germline ends. The CDR3 consists of 13 residues. The CDR3 DNA sequence: TGTGCCAGCAGCATTCCGGGGGCCTACGAGCAGTACTTC. It specifies CASSIPGAYEQYF.

This chain connects TRBV28 to TRBJ1-5; 9 positions match TRBD1. Per the germline V gene, CDR1 is MDHEN and CDR2 is SYDVKM. The CDR3 is made up of 15 amino acids. V was pared by 5 bases and J by 9 bases, with 11 bases of the junction left unmatched. The CDR3 DNA reads as TGTGCCAGCAGTCCTCCGGGACAGGGAGCGCGGCCCCAGCATTTT. Encoded protein: CASSPPGQGARPQHF.

The V gene is TRBV21-1, the J gene TRBJ2-7; TRBD2 is the table's D call and was not checked against the DNA. TRBV21-1 is a listed pseudogene. The CDR3 runs to 15 residues. The CDR3 spells CASSKVAGVLLEQYF. CDR3 bases: TGTGCCAGCAGCAAAGTAGCGGGGGTCCTTCTGGAGCAGTACTTC.

J is TRBJ1-1 and V is TRBV7-2, with no clear D. CDR1 and CDR2 (germline): SGHTA, FQGNSA. The CDR3 loop spans 12 amino acids. V was shortened by 3 bases and J by 6 bases, with 8 bases between the two germline ends. CDR3 residues: CASSFFAAEAFF. The CDR3 DNA sequence: TGTGCCAGCAGCTTCTTCGCAGCTGAAGCTTTCTTT.

V is TRBV5-1 and J is TRBJ1-2; D unclear. V was clipped by 7 bases and J by 2 bases, with 12 bases between them. Per the germline V gene, CDR1 is SGHRS and CDR2 is YFSETQ. CDR3 length: 13 amino acids. The CDR3 sequence: CASSPVGNYGYTF. CDR3 nucleotide sequence: TGCGCCAGCTCCCCAGTGGGCAACTATGGCTACACCTTC.

This rearrangement joins TRBV18 to TRBJ2-5, with D tentatively TRBD1 (5 bases). The end of the DNA aligns better with TRBJ2-7, so the J call may be wrong. Germline CDR1 and CDR2: KGHSH and LQKENI. This CDR3 comprises 13 residues. The CDR3 sequence is CASSPLDIYEQYF. DNA of the CDR3: TGTGCCAGCTCACCATTGGACATCTACGAGCAGTACTTC.

In this sample, this clone turned up a few times. The V gene is TRBV7-2, the J gene TRBJ1-4, with a tentative D call TRBD1 (5 bases). From germline, CDR1 is SGHTA and CDR2 FQGNSA. This CDR3 is built from 14 residues. The V and J ends lost 2 bases and 7 bases respectively, with 11 bases between them. CDR3 protein: CASSLQGRGEKLFF. DNA for the CDR3: TGTGCCAGCAGCTTACAGGGAAGGGGTGAAAAACTGTTTTTT.

The chain has TRBV6-6 and TRBJ1-1, with D possibly being TRBD1 (6 bases). This CDR3 spans 12 amino acids. The germline CDR1 and CDR2 sequences are MNHNY and SVGAGI (reference sequence). V was pared by 6 bases and J by 10 bases, with 15 bases between. CDR3 coding DNA: TGTGCCAGCAGGCTAAAACAGGGTACAGCTTTCTTT. Encoded protein: CASRLKQGTAFF.

This clone was detected once. This chain uses TRBV28 with TRBJ2-5, with a tentative D call TRBD1 (5 bases). The DNA end is a closer match to TRBJ2-7, so the J assignment may be wrong. This CDR3 is 16 amino acids long. CDR1 and CDR2 (germline): MDHEN, SYDVKM. CDR3 protein: CASRGASTISSYEQYF. Written as DNA, the CDR3 is TGTGCCAGCAGAGGGGCCAGTACGATTAGCTCCTACGAGCAGTACTTC.

The chain employs TRBV30 and TRBJ2-7, with D possibly matching TRBD1 (6 bases). The germline CDR1 and CDR2 sequences are GTSNPN and SVGIG (reference sequence). The CDR3 is 13 residues long. V was clipped by 4 bases and J by 5 bases, with 15 bases between them. CDR3 in amino acids: CAWTQGIGDEQYF. In DNA form, the CDR3 reads TGTGCCTGGACTCAGGGGATAGGGGACGAGCAGTACTTC.

The CDR3 sequence is CASSSAGTGGIYNEQFF. The CDR3 DNA sequence: TGTGCCAGCAGCTCAGCCGGGACAGGGGGCATCTACAATGAGCAGTTCTTC. The V gene is TRBV7-9, the J gene TRBJ2-1; 12 bases are shared with TRBD1. This CDR3 region has 17 residues. Trimming removed 4 bases from V and 3 bases from J; junction bases left unmatched: 7. Germline assignment: CDR1 SEHNR and CDR2 FQNEAQ (reference sequence).

The chain is built from TRBV1 and TRBJ2-1; the table's D call TRBD2 went unverified against the DNA. TRBV1 is recorded as a pseudogene. The CDR3 is made up of 16 amino acids. This CDR3 is CTSSQDGSQWIDEQFF. The CDR3 DNA reads TGCACCAGCAGCCAAGACGGGTCCCAATGGATTGATGAGCAGTTCTTC.

The chain combines TRBV6-1 with TRBJ2-7; the D is unclear. Trimming took 5 bases from V and 5 from J, leaving 10 bases between them. This CDR3 is built from 12 residues. Per the germline V gene, CDR1 is MNHNS and CDR2 is SASEGT. CDR3 DNA sequence: TGTGCCAGCAGTCCCCGGGTCGACGAGCAGTACTTC. Its protein is CASSPRVDEQYF.

A few counts support this clone. This rearrangement joins TRBV5-6 to TRBJ2-7; TRBD1 agrees at 9 bases. Per the germline V gene, CDR1 is SGHDT and CDR2 is YYEEEE. After removal of 5 bases from V and 6 bases from J, the junction contained 12 bases not matched to a gene. The CDR3 extends over 15 amino acids. This chain's CDR3 is CASSAWGQGKGEQYF. CDR3 DNA sequence: TGTGCCAGCAGTGCTTGGGGACAGGGCAAGGGCGAGCAGTACTTC. The variable domain in full, completed from reference TRBV5-6 and TRBJ2-7, reads DAGVTQSPTHLIKTRGQQVTLRCSPKSGHDTVSWYQQALGQGPQFIFQYYEEEERQRGNFPDRFSGHQFPNYSSELNVNALLLGDSALYLCASSAWGQGKGEQYFGPGTRLTVT.

Regarding this clone: The same CDR3 arises from other DNA sequences in this sample as well. The V and J genes are TRBV19 and TRBJ2-3; D is possibly TRBD2 (6 bases). Trimming removed 4 bases from V and 3 bases from J, with 8 bases in between. The CDR3 spans 13 residues. The germline CDR1 and CDR2 sequences are LNHDA and SQIVND (reference sequence). The CDR3 protein is CASSSGGTDTQYF. CDR3 nucleotides: TGTGCCAGTAGTAGTGGGGGGACAGATACGCAGTATTTT.

The chain recombines TRBV4-1 with TRBJ2-7; a possible D gene is TRBD2 (6 bases). Germline CDR1 MGHRA, CDR2 YSYEKL. V was trimmed by 4 bases and J by 3 bases, leaving 16 bases between them. This CDR3 spans 15 amino acids. CDR3 DNA sequence: TGCGCCAGCAGCCGAGCTAGCGCGTCCAGCTACGAGCAGTACTTC. It translates to CASSRASASSYEQYF.

The chain joins TRBV6-5 to TRBJ2-1; TRBD2 matches 8 bases. The ends lost 10 bases at V and 6 bases at J; junction bases unmatched: 14. The CDR3 spans 15 residues. From germline, CDR1 is MNHEY and CDR2 SVGAGI. As DNA, the CDR3 is TGTGCCACCGGGGGGGCACAGGGTATAGGCAATGAGCAGTTCTTC. It yields the protein CATGGAQGIGNEQFF.

The J gene is TRBJ1-3, the V gene TRBV4-3; D possibly corresponds to TRBD1 (6 bases). In germline, CDR1 is LGHNA, CDR2 YSLEER. The V end was cut by 4 bases, the J end by 2 bases, with 21 bases between. CDR3 length equals 18 residues. CDR3 coding DNA: TGCGCCAGCAGCCCCAGACTACAGGGTACAGAGGCTGGAAACACCATATATTTT. It yields the protein CASSPRLQGTEAGNTIYF.

The gene calls are TRBV9 and TRBJ2-5; 15 bases fit TRBD2. The V gene's germline CDR1 is SGDLS and CDR2 YYNGEE. This CDR3 comprises 18 residues. V dropped 4 bases and J dropped 2; count of bases not matched to a gene: 9. The CDR3, as DNA: TGTGCCAGCAGCCTCCGAGCCGGGACTAGCGGGGGGCAAGAGACCCAGTACTTC. It encodes CASSLRAGTSGGQETQYF.

J is TRBJ2-7 and V is TRBV5-6; D unclear. Trimming removed 2 bases at V and 1 base at J, with 7 bases between. CDR1 SGHDT and CDR2 YYEEEE come from the germline V gene. This CDR3 comprises 13 residues. The CDR3 is CASSFAGSYEQYF. The CDR3 region has the DNA TGTGCCAGCAGCTTTGCCGGTTCCTACGAGCAGTACTTC.

The V call is TRBV6-6, the J call TRBJ2-5; 8 positions agree with TRBD2. The V gene end was trimmed by 5 bases and the J gene end by 4 bases; junction bases not matched to a gene: 9. CDR3 length equals 15 residues. Germline V gene sequence: CDR1 MNHNY, CDR2 SVGAGI (reference sequence). The CDR3 DNA sequence: TGTGCCAGCAGTACGGGGGGGCGGAGGTCAGAGACCCAGTACTTC. It encodes CASSTGGRRSETQYF.

The chain joins TRBV7-9 to TRBJ2-7, with D possibly being TRBD1 (6 bases). V lost 0 bases to trimming and J lost 2 bases, with 11 bases between them. CDR1 is SEHNR and CDR2 is FQNEAQ in the germline V gene (reference sequence). This CDR3 has 15 residues. CDR3 sequence: CASSLAGRGTYEQYF. The CDR3, as DNA: TGTGCCAGCAGCTTAGCGGGCAGGGGTACCTACGAGCAGTACTTC. Filled out from reference TRBV7-9 and TRBJ2-7, the complete variable domain reads DTGVSQNPRHKITKRGQNVTFRCDPISEHNRLYWYRQTLGQGPEFLTYFQNEAQLEKSRLLSDRFSAERPKGSFSTLEIQRTEQGDSAMYLCASSLAGRGTYEQYFGPGTRLTVT.